This entry features one T cell receptor beta chain sequence. Authors' processing steps: Counts of nucleated cells, estimated from reference gene primer amplification, were obtained. The table came from immunoSEQ multiplex PCR; TCRdb's copy has only in-frame clones and leaves some out. That table supplies the V and J calls and clone size; D and trimming were determined from the DNA. Altogether more than 95,000 clones are present, around 85% being singletons, with the ten largest covering 3.2%. The V gene end was trimmed by 4 bases and the J gene end by 1 base; junction bases not matched to a gene: 5. Germline lookup yields CDR1 SGHNT and CDR2 YYREEE (reference sequence). CDR3 length: 15 residues. The sample originates from a study of blood T cell repertoires in COVID-19. Turning to the study itself: Spain, Italy and the United States supplied samples that represented acute and convalescent COVID-19. Sources were T cells, B-cell-depleted T cells, or PBMCs; the material itself was cDNA or gDNA.

Seattle-derived patients entered the study during active infection and were followed longitudinally. This TCR came from an elderly woman with COVID-19, enrolled during active disease. The material sequenced was peripheral blood. This chain links TRBV5-4 with TRBJ2-3, with 8 nucleotides matching TRBD1. This chain's CDR3 is CASSKVGQGTDTQYF. CDR3 DNA sequence: TGTGCCAGCAGCAAAGTGGGACAGGGCACAGATACGCAGTATTTT.